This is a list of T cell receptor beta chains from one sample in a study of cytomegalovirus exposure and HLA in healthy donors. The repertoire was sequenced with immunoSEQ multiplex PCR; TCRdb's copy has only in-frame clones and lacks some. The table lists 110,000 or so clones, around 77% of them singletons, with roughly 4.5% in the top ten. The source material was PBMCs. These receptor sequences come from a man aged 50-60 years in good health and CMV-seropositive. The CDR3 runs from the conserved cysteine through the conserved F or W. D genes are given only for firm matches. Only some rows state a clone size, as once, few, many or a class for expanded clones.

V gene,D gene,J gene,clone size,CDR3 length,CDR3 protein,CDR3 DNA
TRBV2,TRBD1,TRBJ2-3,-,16,CASSIDRGGSTDTQYF,TGTGCCAGCAGCATAGACAGGGGGGGGAGCACAGATACGCAGTATTTT
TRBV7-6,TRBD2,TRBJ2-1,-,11,CASSPGREQFF,TGTGCCAGCAGCCCCGGGAGGGAGCAGTTCTTC
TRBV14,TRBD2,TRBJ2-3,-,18,CASSQDLTSGLSTDTQYF,TGTGCCAGCAGCCAAGATCTGACTAGCGGATTAAGCACAGATACGCAGTATTTT
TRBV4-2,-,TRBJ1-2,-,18,CASSQAGATTGVNYGYTF,TGTGCCAGCAGCCAGGCAGGTGCCACGACGGGGGTTAACTATGGCTACACCTTC
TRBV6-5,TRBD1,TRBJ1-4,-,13,CASSYRQGGKLFF,TGTGCCAGCAGTTATAGACAGGGTGGAAAACTGTTTTTT
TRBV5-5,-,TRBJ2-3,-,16,CASSLLVGRFADTQYF,TGTGCCAGCAGCTTGCTCGTGGGGCGGTTTGCAGATACGCAGTATTTT
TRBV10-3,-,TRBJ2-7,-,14,CAISGVGTSVGEYF,TGTGCCATCAGTGGGGTCGGGACATCGGTCGGTGAGTACTTC
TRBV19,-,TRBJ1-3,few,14,CASKGRFPGNTIYF,TGTGCCAGTAAGGGGAGGTTCCCTGGAAACACCATATATTTT
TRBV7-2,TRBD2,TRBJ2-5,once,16,CASSLELAGGQETQYF,TGTGCCAGCAGCTTAGAGTTAGCGGGGGGGCAAGAGACCCAGTACTTC
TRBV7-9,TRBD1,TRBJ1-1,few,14,CASSSQGQGSEAFF,TGTGCCAGCAGCTCACAAGGACAGGGGTCTGAAGCTTTCTTT
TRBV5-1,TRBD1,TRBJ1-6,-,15,CASSLAPGGDSPLHF,TGCGCCAGCAGCTTGGCCCCAGGGGGCGATTCACCCCTCCACTTT
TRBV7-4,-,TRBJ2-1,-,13,CASLLPVYNEQFF,TGTGCCAGCCTCCTGCCGGTTTACAATGAGCAGTTCTTC
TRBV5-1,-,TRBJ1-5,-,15,CASGSGSTGNQPQHF,TGCGCCAGCGGGTCGGGGTCGACGGGCAATCAGCCCCAGCATTTT
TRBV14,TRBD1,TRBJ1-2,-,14,CASSRGQAEGGYTF,TGTGCCAGCAGCCGGGGACAGGCGGAAGGAGGCTACACCTTC